The sequence of this T cell receptor (beta chain) was determined in a study of identical twins. This clonotype turned up a few times. Antigen unknown. V lost 2 bases to trimming and J lost 3 bases, with 8 bases between them. Germline CDR1 is SGHTA and CDR2 is FQGNSA. The CDR3 contains 14 residues. It was template switching that added a universal primer site, and there were unique molecular identifiers on the cDNA. TCRdb fed the 5' RACE reads into MiXCR, producing one record per CDR3 protein. The top ten hold around 9% of the sample, which has under 300,000 distinct CDR3 sequences, around an eighth seen once. Study results and caveats: Out-of-frame alpha sequences shared by twins showed excess low generation probability. Models underestimated out-of-frame TCR alpha sharing in monozygotic twins.

All donors were healthy, and all were Caucasian. The material sequenced was memory (CD45RO+) T cells sorted from blood. This clonotype was obtained from a woman aged 18-29 years in good health. The rearrangement joins TRBV7-2 to TRBJ2-1; D unresolved. CDR3 in amino acids: CASSLIGGYNEQFF. The CDR3 nucleotides are TGTGCCAGCAGCTTAATTGGTGGCTACAATGAGCAGTTCTTC.